The 18 T cell receptor beta chains reported below all come from one sample, sequenced in a study of CD8 T cells in ankylosing spondylitis. Study-wide points: A motif of roughly 8 highly homologous TCR beta variants was seen as apparently characteristic of ankylosing spondylitis blood.

Via MiXCR, TCRdb re-called the 5' RACE reads, giving one row per CDR3 protein. The data show under 850,000 distinct CDR3 sequences, about 20% seen once. For these receptors, no antigen is known. Sequenced material: blood, either unsorted or a sorted T cell fraction (not recorded which). Receptor source: a male donor with ankylosing spondylitis.

The V and J genes are TRBV18 and TRBJ2-1, with no clear D. The V end lost 2 bases, the J end lost 6 bases, and 11 bases lay between the germline ends. This CDR3 is built from 14 residues. The germline V gene encodes CDR1 KGHSH and CDR2 LQKENI. CDR3 sequence (DNA): TGTGCCAGCTCACCAAGTTTAGGTCCCAATGAGCAGTTCTTC. This encodes CASSPSLGPNEQFF.

This clonotype has a handful of counts. The chain is built from TRBV7-3 and TRBJ2-1; tentative D call: TRBD1 (6 bases). Germline CDR1 and CDR2: SGHTA and FQGTGA. V lost 6 bases and J 2 bases, leaving 14 bases between the germline ends. CDR3 length: 15 residues. DNA for the CDR3: TGTGCCAGCAGTATAGGCAGGGGAGCCTACAATGAGCAGTTCTTC. Translation: CASSIGRGAYNEQFF.

In this sample, this clonotype turned up a few times. V is TRBV28 and J is TRBJ1-3; a possible D gene is TRBD1 (5 bases). V lost 4 bases to trimming and J lost 2 bases, with 12 bases between them. The CDR3 length is 15 residues. Germline V gene lookup returns CDR1 MDHEN and CDR2 SYDVKM. CDR3 in DNA: TGTGCCAGCAGTTCTGCGCAGGGTGCTGGAAACACCATATATTTT. Amino acids: CASSSAQGAGNTIYF.

V and J are TRBV4-1 and TRBJ2-5; D possibly corresponds to TRBD2 (5 bases). The CDR3 runs 15 residues. Germline loops: CDR1 MGHRA, CDR2 YSYEKL. Trimming took 1 base from V and 3 from J, leaving 12 bases between them. The CDR3 DNA follows: TGCGCCAGCAGCCAAGGCTCGGGGAAGAAAGAGACCCAGTACTTC. Translation: CASSQGSGKKETQYF.

This clonotype was recorded a few times. The chain's CDR3 is CASRNGLATGELFF. The CDR3 nucleotides are TGTGCCAGCAGAAATGGCCTAGCAACCGGGGAGCTGTTTTTT. The chain employs TRBV7-2 and TRBJ2-2; a possible D gene is TRBD2 (5 bases). The V gene lost 6 bases and the J gene lost 5 bases, with 13 bases spanning the gap. Germline loops: CDR1 SGHTA, CDR2 FQGNSA. The CDR3 covers 14 residues.

CDR3 region: CASSLERGDLYEQFF. CDR3 sequence (DNA): TGTGCCAGCAGCTTGGAGCGGGGGGACCTCTATGAGCAGTTCTTC. This chain uses TRBV5-5 with TRBJ2-1, with 9 bases aligning to TRBD2. CDR3 size: 15 residues. CDR1 is SGHKS, CDR2 YYEKEE, per germline (reference sequence). Trimming at V came to 0 bases and at J to 8 bases, leaving 6 bases not matched to a gene.

The chain employs TRBV12-3 or TRBV12-4 and TRBJ1-6, with D maybe TRBD1 (6 bases). V lost 1 base and J lost 6, with 10 bases in between. CDR3 size: 15 residues. The CDR3 reads CASSLGRGGNSPLHF. The DNA of the CDR3 is TGTGCCAGCAGTTTAGGGCGAGGGGGTAATTCACCCCTCCACTTT.

The chain links TRBV20-1 to TRBJ2-7; TRBD2 matches at 9 bases. Germline CDR1 DFQATT, CDR2 SNEGSKA (reference sequence). This CDR3 comprises 15 residues. V dropped 3 bases and J dropped 6; count of bases not matched to a gene: 12. CDR3 sequence reads: CSASKELAGFAEQYF. In nucleotides, the CDR3 is TGCAGTGCTAGTAAGGAACTAGCGGGTTTTGCCGAGCAGTACTTC.

The chain has TRBV20-1 and TRBJ2-7, with D maybe TRBD2 (6 bases). V was cut by 5 bases and J by 4 bases, with 15 bases left in between. Per the germline V gene, CDR1 is DFQATT and CDR2 is SNEGSKA (reference sequence). The CDR3 is made up of 13 amino acids. CDR3 sequence: CSARLVQRYEQYF. The CDR3 nucleotides are TGCAGTGCTCGACTAGTACAGAGGTACGAGCAGTACTTC.

The chain couples TRBV20-1 to TRBJ1-5; D gene uncertain. Per germline, CDR1 DFQATT and CDR2 SNEGSKA (reference sequence). V was shortened by 6 bases and J by 2 bases, with 17 bases between the two germline ends. CDR3 size: 15 residues. CDR3 residues: CSAYPGDPGNQPQHF. The CDR3 DNA sequence: TGCAGTGCCTATCCCGGAGACCCAGGCAATCAGCCCCAGCATTTT.

This chain uses TRBV4-3 with TRBJ2-1; either TRBD1 or TRBD2 may fit D (5 bases each). Germline CDR1 is LGHNA and CDR2 is YSLEER. Trimming removed 0 bases from V and 9 bases from J, with 15 bases in between. The CDR3 has 15 amino acids. CDR3: CASSQDREYSGEQFF. The CDR3 DNA reads TGCGCCAGCAGCCAAGACAGGGAGTATTCGGGTGAGCAGTTCTTC.

This clonotype was seen at least ten times. V is TRBV27 and J is TRBJ1-2, with 9 nucleotides matching TRBD1. Germline-derived CDR1 and CDR2 are MNHEY and SMNVEV (reference sequence). This CDR3 is built from 17 residues. V shed 0 bases and J 0 bases; nucleotides not matched to a gene: 5. The CDR3, as DNA: TGTGCCAGCAGTTTATCAACAGGGGGCAATGCTAACTATGGCTACACCTTC. Its protein product is CASSLSTGGNANYGYTF.

The chain uses TRBV5-1 and TRBJ2-2; no clear D gene. This CDR3 spans 14 amino acids. The germline V gene encodes CDR1 SGHRS and CDR2 YFSETQ. Between the trimmed V and J ends, which lost 5 bases and 6 bases, there was a span of 14 bases. The CDR3 loop reads CASSTGLISGELFF. DNA of the CDR3: TGCGCCAGCAGTACCGGCCTTATATCCGGGGAGCTGTTTTTT. Full variable domain (remainder filled in from reference TRBV5-1 and TRBJ2-2): KAGVTQTPRYLIKTRGQQVTLSCSPISGHRSVSWYQQTPGQGLQFLFEYFSETQRNKGNFPGRFSGRQFSNSRSEMNVSTLELGDSALYLCASSTGLISGELFFGEGSRLTVL.

This chain joins TRBV5-1 and TRBJ2-7, with 12 bases that match TRBD2. The CDR3 is made up of 14 amino acids. The V segment lost 0 bases and the J segment 10 bases; nucleotides outside the gene matches: 5. Germline CDR1 SGHRS, CDR2 YFSETQ. CDR3 sequence (DNA): TGCGCCAGCAGCTTGGGACTAGCGGGAGTCCTTCAGTACTTC. Protein: CASSLGLAGVLQYF.

V is TRBV12-3 or TRBV12-4 and J is TRBJ1-1; 8 bases align to TRBD1. The CDR3 length is 14 residues. The ends lost 5 bases at V and 10 bases at J; junction bases unmatched: 12. CDR3 DNA sequence: TGTGCCAGCAGTCACGGACAGGGCGTCATGGGAGCTTTCTTT. Its translation: CASSHGQGVMGAFF.

The CDR3 reads CSATGTRENNEQFF. The CDR3 nucleotides read TGCAGCGCAACCGGGACTAGAGAGAACAATGAGCAGTTCTTC. The rearrangement uses TRBV29-1 and TRBJ2-1; 8 bases match TRBD2. CDR3 length equals 14 residues. Germline-derived CDR1 and CDR2 are SQVTM and ANQGSEA. V dropped 7 bases and J dropped 5; count of bases not matched to a gene: 10.

This chain joins TRBV12-3 or TRBV12-4 and TRBJ2-5, with a possible D match to TRBD2 (6 bases). V was cut by 3 bases and J by 2 bases, with 13 bases left in between. There are 15 residues in the CDR3. The CDR3 coding sequence is TGTGCCAGCAGTTTTGGGGGGTTCGATCAAGAGACCCAGTACTTC. Translated, it gives CASSFGGFDQETQYF.

The rearrangement links TRBV7-2 to TRBJ1-1; 9 bases are shared with TRBD1. V lost 3 bases and J lost 1; bases outside the gene matches: 9. This CDR3 region has 17 residues. Germline V gene sequence: CDR1 SGHTA, CDR2 FQGNSA. The CDR3 nucleotides read TGTGCCAGCAGCTTCTCACAGGGGGCGTTTCGGAACACTGAAGCTTTCTTT. Translating gives CASSFSQGAFRNTEAFF.